The 27 T cell receptor beta chains below were found in one sample sequenced in a study of OX40 agonist ivuxolimab in advanced cancers. Sequencing was performed with immunoSEQ multiplex PCR; in TCRdb, only in-frame clones are kept and a portion is missing. This sample has roughly 100,000 clones, with 70% to 85% found just once. Sample: CD4+ or CD8+ T cells sorted from blood, taken in a trial of the OX40 agonist ivuxolimab. The receptors here all came from an adult with an advanced solid tumor such as melanoma, head and neck, liver or kidney cancer.

In its sample, this clone was seen once. The V and J genes are TRBV5-1 and TRBJ1-4; a weak D match, TRBD1 (5 bases). CDR3 length: 15 amino acids. Germline values: CDR1 SGHRS, CDR2 YFSETQ. V was cut by 0 bases and J by 5 bases, with 11 bases left in between. CDR3 sequence reads: CASSLAAGLNEKLFF. The CDR3 DNA follows: TGCGCCAGCAGCTTGGCCGCAGGGTTAAATGAAAAACTGTTTTTT.

The chain employs TRBV11-2 and TRBJ2-1, with 9 bases aligning to TRBD2. Looked up from germline, CDR1 is SGHAT and CDR2 is FQNNGV. This CDR3 comprises 16 residues. J lost 5 bases, V lost 6 bases, and 11 bases had no gene match. CDR3 residues: CASRETSGGSNNEQFF. Written as DNA, the CDR3 is TGTGCCAGCAGGGAGACTAGCGGAGGGTCTAACAATGAGCAGTTCTTC.

The chain links TRBV7-8 to TRBJ2-3, with no clear D. Germline assignment: CDR1 SGHVS and CDR2 FQNEAQ. Trimming took off 2 bases at V and 10 bases at J, with 13 bases between the two ends. The CDR3 extends over 13 amino acids. CDR3 bases: TGTGCCAGCAGCTTAAGTACTACATCAGCGCAGTATTTT. Encoded protein: CASSLSTTSAQYF. Looking up the rest from reference TRBV7-8 and TRBJ2-3 gives the full variable domain: GAGVSQSPRYKVAKRGQDVALRCDPISGHVSLFWYQQALGQGPEFLTYFQNEAQLDKSGLPSDRFFAERPEGSVSTLKIQRTQQEDSAVYLCASSLSTTSAQYFGPGTRLTVL.

The CDR3 region has the DNA TGTGCCAGCAGCCCGTGGGGCCAGGGGAACTATGGCTACACCTTC. As protein: CASSPWGQGNYGYTF. The chain couples TRBV7-2 to TRBJ1-2; the D gene is possibly TRBD1 (6 bases). Trimming cost V 5 bases and J 2 bases, with 15 bases left between them. The CDR3 totals 15 residues. Germline lookup yields CDR1 SGHTA and CDR2 FQGNSA.

This clone occurred a few times. This chain links TRBV11-2 with TRBJ2-3; unclear D gene. Germline loops: CDR1 SGHAT, CDR2 FQNNGV. V lost 5 bases to trimming and J lost 2 bases, with 14 bases between them. This CDR3 comprises 15 residues. The CDR3 DNA sequence: TGTGCCAGCAGCCTAAACCCCCGGGCCACAGATACGCAGTATTTT. Translating it yields CASSLNPRATDTQYF.

This chain joins TRBV11-3 and TRBJ1-2; unclear D gene. The CDR3 is 14 residues long. Trimming shortened V by 0 bases and J by 5 bases, and 10 bases separated the two germline ends. CDR1 SGHNT and CDR2 YENEEA come from the germline V gene. In DNA, the CDR3 is TGTGCCAGCAGCTTAGATGTCGGCAGGTATGGCTACACCTTC. It yields the protein CASSLDVGRYGYTF.

A remark on this clone: Additional DNA sequences in this sample encode the identical CDR3. In nucleotides, the CDR3 is TGTGCCAGCAGCTTAACCCCCGGGACCTACAATGAGCAGTTCTTC. This gives the protein CASSLTPGTYNEQFF. The chain joins TRBV7-3 to TRBJ2-1; tentatively, D is TRBD2 (5 bases). The CDR3 is 15 amino acids. Trimming stripped 0 bases from V and 2 bases from J, with 8 bases between. Looked up from germline, CDR1 is SGHTA and CDR2 is FQGTGA.

CDR3 coding DNA: TGTGCCAGCAGCCTAGCCGGGACTAACTACGAGCAGTACTTC. Translating it yields CASSLAGTNYEQYF. This chain links TRBV4-2 with TRBJ2-7; 7 nucleotides agree with TRBD2. Germline V gene data show CDR1 as LGHNA and CDR2 as YNFKEQ. The CDR3 has 14 residues. Unmatched junction bases numbered 6, after V lost 4 bases and J lost 3 bases.

The chain combines TRBV4-2 with TRBJ1-2; D gene ambiguous. With 1 base removed from V and 4 bases from J, the gap between germline ends came to 7 bases. The CDR3 covers 13 residues. CDR1 is LGHNA, CDR2 YNFKEQ, per germline. CDR3 amino acids: CASSQAGTYGYTF. CDR3 DNA: TGTGCCAGCAGCCAAGCGGGAACCTATGGCTACACCTTC.

The V gene is TRBV7-8, the J gene TRBJ1-6, with D perhaps matching TRBD1 (5 bases). Germline assignment: CDR1 SGHVS and CDR2 FQNEAQ. This CDR3 comprises 16 residues. Trimming pared 5 bases from V and 5 bases from J, leaving 16 bases between. CDR3 sequence: CASSEMGGGNNSPLHF. CDR3 sequence (DNA): TGTGCCAGCAGCGAAATGGGCGGGGGGAATAATTCACCCCTCCACTTT.

V is TRBV7-3 and J is TRBJ2-7, with TRBD2 as a possible D gene (6 bases). This CDR3 has 15 residues. Germline V CDR1 and CDR2: SGHTA, FQGTGA. With 1 base removed from V and 7 bases from J, the gap between germline ends came to 17 bases. As DNA, the CDR3 is TGTGCCAGCAGCTTAATTGGGGGGACGGTAGAGGAGCAGTACTTC. Protein product: CASSLIGGTVEEQYF.

In nucleotides, the CDR3 is TGTGCCAGCAGTGGAGTGAGGTTTAATTCACCCCTCCACTTT. Translated, it gives CASSGVRFNSPLHF. The chain is built from TRBV2 and TRBJ1-6; D gene ambiguous. Germline CDR1 and CDR2: SNHLY and FYNNEI. This CDR3 region has 14 residues. Trimming pared 4 bases from V and 6 bases from J, leaving 10 bases between.

The table lists this clone with a count of one. V gene TRBV19 combines with J gene TRBJ2-7; D could derive from TRBD1 or TRBD2 (6 bases each). The V and J ends lost 6 bases and 2 bases respectively, with 17 bases between them. Germline assignment: CDR1 LNHDA and CDR2 SQIVND (reference sequence). The CDR3 has 15 residues. This CDR3 reads CASSQAGGPPYEQYF. Written as DNA, the CDR3 is TGTGCCAGTAGCCAGGCTGGGGGGCCCCCCTACGAGCAGTACTTC.

This clone was counted only a few times. The V gene is TRBV4-3, the J gene TRBJ2-1, with 9 positions matching TRBD2. Germline CDR1 reads LGHNA; CDR2 reads YSLEER. Unmatched junction bases numbered 7, after V lost 0 bases and J lost 10 bases. The CDR3 contains 15 residues. CDR3 sequence: CASSQDSLAGGEQFF. CDR3 DNA: TGCGCCAGCAGCCAAGATTCTTTGGCGGGGGGGGAGCAGTTCTTC.

This chain connects TRBV6-6 to TRBJ2-3; D gene ambiguous. This CDR3 has 11 residues. Trimming took off 6 bases at V and 5 bases at J, with 6 bases between the two ends. Germline V gives CDR1 MNHNY, CDR2 SVGAGI (reference sequence). Here the CDR3 reads CASSVVDTQYF. CDR3 nucleotide sequence: TGTGCCAGCAGCGTAGTAGATACGCAGTATTTT.

This clone was observed a handful of times. This chain links TRBV2 with TRBJ1-5; D not certain. This CDR3 is built from 13 residues. CDR1 is SNHLY, CDR2 FYNNEI, per germline. Trimming shortened V by 6 bases and J by 4 bases, and 10 bases separated the two germline ends. The CDR3 protein is CASSTLGNQPQHF. The CDR3 DNA reads as TGTGCCAGCAGCACCCTTGGTAATCAGCCCCAGCATTTT.

The chain carries TRBV21-1 and TRBJ1-6. TRBV21-1 is designated a pseudogene. The CDR3 is 14 amino acids. CDR3 sequence reads: CASGAIWGGSPLHF. The CDR3 DNA follows: TGTGCCAGCGGAGCGATATGGGGGGGATCACCCCTCCACTTT.

The chain recombines TRBV30 with TRBJ2-5, with D perhaps given as TRBD1 or TRBD2 (5 bases each). The CDR3 spans 16 residues. V lost 2 bases to trimming and J lost 1 base, with 17 bases between them. Germline V gives CDR1 GTSNPN, CDR2 SVGIG (reference sequence). The CDR3 spells CAWSLGTTRIQETQYF. The CDR3 nucleotides are TGTGCCTGGAGTCTCGGGACCACTCGGATCCAAGAGACCCAGTACTTC.

The rearrangement links TRBV18 to TRBJ2-2; possible D gene TRBD2, 6 bases. V was pared by 2 bases and J by 7 bases, with 14 bases between. This CDR3 spans 15 amino acids. Germline CDR1 is KGHSH and CDR2 is LQKENI. CDR3 sequence (DNA): TGTGCCAGCTCACCAATGGGACTTGAGAGCGGGGAGCTGTTTTTT. It encodes CASSPMGLESGELFF. Complete variable domain (other parts from reference TRBV18 and TRBJ2-2): NAGVMQNPRHLVRRRGQEARLRCSPMKGHSHVYWYRQLPEEGLKFMVYLQKENIIDESGMPKERFSAEFPKEGPSILRIQQVVRGDSAAYFCASSPMGLESGELFFGEGSRLTVL.

The gene calls are TRBV27 and TRBJ1-2; D might be TRBD1 (6 bases). The CDR3 contains 13 residues. In germline, CDR1 is MNHEY, CDR2 SMNVEV (reference sequence). Trimming cost V 5 bases and J 4 bases, with 11 bases left between them. CDR3 in DNA: TGTGCCAGCAGTACAGGGCCGGGCTATGGCTACACCTTC. Protein product: CASSTGPGYGYTF.

This clone was detected only once. The V call is TRBV5-1, the J call TRBJ2-5; D gene uncertain. The CDR3 runs to 14 residues. The germline V gene has CDR1 SGHRS and CDR2 YFSETQ. V gave up 0 bases and J gave up 1 base, with 7 bases separating them. As DNA, the CDR3 is TGCGCCAGCAGCTTGGGGCAGCTCCAAGAGACCCAGTACTTC. Its translation: CASSLGQLQETQYF.

The chain uses TRBV19 and TRBJ2-5, with 7 positions matching TRBD1. V dropped 4 bases and J dropped 5; count of bases not matched to a gene: 16. The CDR3 length is 17 residues. Germline V gene lookup returns CDR1 LNHDA and CDR2 SQIVND (reference sequence). CDR3 sequence (DNA): TGTGCCAGTAGTAGCGCGGATAAGGGGGCGCGGTCGGAGACCCAGTACTTC. Translated, it gives CASSSADKGARSETQYF.

The gene calls are TRBV4-2 and TRBJ1-1; D gene uncertain. There are 12 residues in the CDR3. CDR1 LGHNA and CDR2 YNFKEQ come from the germline V gene. Trimming shortened V by 4 bases and J by 12 bases, and 15 bases separated the two germline ends. CDR3 nucleotide sequence: TGTGCCAGCAGCCGCCGGGGAACTAAAACTTTCTTT. This encodes CASSRRGTKTFF.

This chain joins TRBV18 and TRBJ1-1; 7 bases are a match to TRBD1. CDR3 length: 17 residues. Per the germline V gene, CDR1 is KGHSH and CDR2 is LQKENI. Germline trimming cut 2 bases from V and 0 bases from J; bases unmatched to any gene: 9. CDR3 sequence (DNA): TGTGCCAGCTCACCATTTCCGGGACAGCGAATGAACACTGAAGCTTTCTTT. Amino acids: CASSPFPGQRMNTEAFF.

J is TRBJ2-5 and V is TRBV5-6, with TRBD2 matching 8 bases. V trimming: 4 bases; J trimming: 4 bases; junction bases outside the gene matches: 6. Per germline, CDR1 SGHDT and CDR2 YYEEEE. This CDR3 has 14 residues. CDR3 DNA: TGTGCCAGCAGCCGAGCGGGGGAGGGAGAGACCCAGTACTTC. Protein product: CASSRAGEGETQYF.

The chain carries TRBV5-1 and TRBJ2-7, with TRBD1 as a possible D gene (5 bases). The germline V and J ends were trimmed by 2 bases and 0 bases, with 9 bases remaining between them. This CDR3 is 14 amino acids long. CDR1 is SGHRS, CDR2 YFSETQ, per germline. CDR3 in DNA: TGCGCCAGCAGCTTTACAGGTCACTCCTACGAGCAGTACTTC. Encoded protein: CASSFTGHSYEQYF.

The chain's CDR3 is CASSLQVNSNQPQHF. The CDR3 nucleotides are TGTGCCAGCAGCTTACAAGTCAATAGCAATCAGCCCCAGCATTTT. The gene calls are TRBV7-2 and TRBJ1-5; D unresolved. V shed 2 bases and J shed 0 bases, with 8 bases lying between them. This CDR3 region has 15 residues. CDR1 is SGHTA and CDR2 is FQGNSA in the germline V gene.